The 10 T cell receptor beta chains listed next were all sequenced from one sample in a study of blood T cell repertoires in COVID-19. The method was immunoSEQ multiplex PCR; TCRdb's version includes in-frame clones alone and lacks a portion of them. The sample holds approximately 500,000 clones, approximately 85% seen once. Sample: peripheral blood. The receptors originated from a human donor in a cohort sampled during active COVID-19.

The rearrangement uses TRBV9 and TRBJ2-2; D may be TRBD1 (5 bases). From germline, CDR1 is SGDLS and CDR2 YYNGEE. V was pared by 0 bases and J by 1 base, with 7 bases between. The CDR3 has 15 residues. The CDR3 loop reads CASSVEGKNTGELFF. The CDR3 nucleotides are TGTGCCAGCAGCGTAGAGGGGAAGAACACCGGGGAGCTGTTTTTT.

The rearrangement uses TRBV15 and TRBJ1-1, with D unresolved. This CDR3 has 14 residues. V lost 0 bases, J lost 5 bases, and 10 bases lay in between. Germline V gene data show CDR1 as LNHNV and CDR2 as YYDKDF (reference sequence). CDR3 amino acids: CATSRDGGGTEAFF. The CDR3 DNA sequence: TGTGCCACCAGCAGAGATGGAGGTGGGACTGAAGCTTTCTTT.

The genes are TRBV30 and TRBJ1-2; 7 positions match TRBD1. The junction had 1 base not matched to a gene; V was cut back by 0 bases and J by 3 bases. Germline V gene data show CDR1 as GTSNPN and CDR2 as SVGIG (reference sequence). The CDR3 contains 13 residues. CDR3 amino acids: CAWSVQGYYGYTF. CDR3 coding DNA: TGTGCCTGGAGTGTACAGGGGTACTATGGCTACACCTTC.

This chain joins TRBV6-2 or TRBV6-3 and TRBJ1-5, with D possibly being TRBD1 (6 bases). V was trimmed by 6 bases and J by 6 bases, leaving 18 bases between them. This CDR3 is 15 amino acids long. Germline V gene data show CDR1 as MNHEY and CDR2 as SVGEGT. DNA for the CDR3: TGTGCCAGCAGCCGCGCCACGACAGGAGCTCAGCCCCAGCATTTT. Amino acid sequence: CASSRATTGAQPQHF.

This clone was found once. The junction does not match germline at one end; this may be a read error. The chain is built from TRBV7-7 and TRBJ2-7; D is perhaps TRBD1 or TRBD2 (5 bases each). The CDR3 spans 14 residues. CDR1 and CDR2 from the germline V gene are SSHAT and FNYEAQ (reference sequence). The CDR3 DNA reads as TGTGCTAGCAGCTTAGAGGGGAAGAGGAACGAGCAGTACTTC. Translating gives CASSLEGKRNEQYF.

The chain carries TRBV11-2 and TRBJ2-2; TRBD2 aligns across 9 bases. The V and J ends lost 1 base and 0 bases, in that order; junction bases with no gene match: 0. Germline loops: CDR1 SGHAT, CDR2 FQNNGV. CDR3 length: 16 amino acids. The CDR3 is CASSLGLAANTGELFF. CDR3 in DNA: TGTGCCAGCAGCTTAGGACTAGCGGCGAACACCGGGGAGCTGTTTTTT.

V and J are TRBV19 and TRBJ2-4, with D maybe TRBD1 (6 bases). Germline V gives CDR1 LNHDA, CDR2 SQIVND (reference sequence). V was pared by 9 bases and J by 1 base, with 13 bases between. The CDR3 consists of 14 residues. The CDR3 DNA is TGTGCCAGCACTCTAAGGGGGGCCAAAAACATTCAGTACTTC. Residues: CASTLRGAKNIQYF.

This clone has more than one count but fewer than ten. The J gene is TRBJ1-6, the V gene TRBV3-1 (or the pseudogene TRBV3-2), with D possibly being TRBD1 (6 bases). Trimming stripped 6 bases from V and 5 bases from J, with 17 bases between. The V gene's germline CDR1 is LGHDT and CDR2 YNNKEL (reference sequence). The CDR3 totals 16 residues. The CDR3 DNA sequence: TGTGCCAGCAGTCTCAGGGGACAAAGAAATAATTCACCCCTCCACTTT. As protein: CASSLRGQRNNSPLHF.

This clone came up a few times. This sequence joins TRBV6-2 or TRBV6-3 and TRBJ2-3, with 9 bases matching TRBD1. The V segment lost 6 bases and the J segment 2 bases; nucleotides outside the gene matches: 12. This CDR3 has 17 amino acids. Germline V gene data show CDR1 as MNHEY and CDR2 as SVGEGT. Here the CDR3 reads CASSSPVTGGLTDTQYF. DNA for the CDR3: TGTGCCAGCAGCTCCCCCGTGACAGGGGGTCTCACAGATACGCAGTATTTT.

The rearrangement uses TRBV27 and TRBJ1-1; no clear D gene. V shed 5 bases and J shed 5 bases, with 12 bases lying between them. From germline, CDR1 is MNHEY and CDR2 SMNVEV (reference sequence). The CDR3 runs to 13 residues. CDR3 in amino acids: CASSRGGGTEAFF. Written as DNA, the CDR3 is TGTGCCAGCAGTCGGGGAGGAGGGACTGAAGCTTTCTTT.